The 22 T cell receptor beta chains below come from one sample, sequenced in a study of shared clonotypes between healthy human individuals (dated by TCRdb to the early 2020s). Libraries were prepared through the immunoSEQ multiplex PCR assay. TCRdb provides this immuneACCESS table in a form limited to in-frame rearrangements. Some clones are lacking; in checked studies, under half of them reflect an unresolved V gene, and why the rest are absent is not known. Recorded for this sample are some 550,000 clones; about 96% of them occurred a single time. The top ten clones comprise around 0.06% of the sample. Sequenced: naive CD4+ T cells sorted from blood. The meaning of the sample's cell subset or site label: CD45RA+ positively selected. The receptors stem from a woman aged 25 to 39 in good health.

The chain is built from TRBV14 and TRBJ1-4; unclear D gene. This CDR3 has 12 amino acids. Per germline, CDR1 SGHDN and CDR2 FVKESK. The CDR3 spells CASAKAKEKLFF. The CDR3 coding sequence is TGTGCGTCAGCCAAGGCAAAGGAAAAACTGTTTTTT.

The CDR3 loop is CASGGDFYNEQFF. The CDR3 region has the DNA TGTGCTAGTGGGGGGGACTTTTACAATGAGCAGTTCTTC. The rearrangement joins TRBV12-5 to TRBJ2-1; a possible D gene is TRBD2 (6 bases). This CDR3 comprises 13 residues. V was cut by 6 bases and J by 4 bases, with 10 bases left in between. Per germline, CDR1 LGHNT and CDR2 FRNRAP.

In its sample, this clone was seen once. The chain uses TRBV11-2 and TRBJ1-6; D may be TRBD1 (5 bases). The germline CDR1 and CDR2 sequences are SGHAT and FQNNGV. V lost 3 bases and J lost 6, with 6 bases in between. CDR3 size: 13 residues. The CDR3 is CASSFQGNSPLHF. The CDR3 DNA reads TGTGCCAGCAGCTTTCAGGGTAATTCACCCCTCCACTTT.

V usage is TRBV19 and J usage is TRBJ2-5, with TRBD2 as a possible D gene (6 bases). This CDR3 has 15 amino acids. The V end was cut by 2 bases, the J end by 5 bases, with 15 bases between. Germline V lookup: CDR1 LNHDA, CDR2 SQIVND (reference sequence). The CDR3 spells CASSIQGGQGETQYF. As DNA, the CDR3 is TGTGCCAGTAGTATACAGGGAGGACAAGGGGAGACCCAGTACTTC.

The chain couples TRBV27 to TRBJ2-1, with D possibly matching TRBD2 (5 bases). This CDR3 has 17 residues. V dropped 5 bases and J dropped 5 bases, with 22 bases sitting between them. Germline V gives CDR1 MNHEY, CDR2 SMNVEV (reference sequence). The CDR3 DNA sequence: TGTGCCAGCAGTCCCCTGGGGTCGCTAGCACCCAACAATGAGCAGTTCTTC. The encoded protein is CASSPLGSLAPNNEQFF.

The V call is TRBV19, the J call TRBJ2-1, with TRBD2 identical over 14 bases. CDR1 LNHDA and CDR2 SQIVND come from the germline V gene (reference sequence). The CDR3 runs 17 residues. V shed 5 bases, J shed 5 bases, and the junction held 8 bases outside the gene matches. This chain's CDR3 is CASSLGTSGSQNNEQFF. The CDR3 coding sequence is TGTGCCAGTAGTTTGGGGACTAGCGGGAGTCAGAACAATGAGCAGTTCTTC.

The chain carries TRBV7-7 and TRBJ2-2; D is uncertain. Germline loops: CDR1 SSHAT, CDR2 FNYEAQ (reference sequence). V shed 0 bases and J shed 8 bases, with 7 bases lying between them. This CDR3 has 13 residues. CDR3 in DNA: TGTGCCAGCAGCTTAGCGGGCCCTGGGGAGCTGTTTTTT. Its translation: CASSLAGPGELFF.

The V gene is TRBV7-9, the J gene TRBJ1-5, with D possibly matching TRBD1 (5 bases). Trimming took off 9 bases at V and 4 bases at J, with 19 bases between the two ends. This CDR3 is built from 15 residues. The germline CDR1 and CDR2 sequences are SEHNR and FQNEAQ (reference sequence). CDR3: CASSNPDRLNQPQHF. CDR3 sequence (DNA): TGTGCCAGTTCAAACCCCGACAGACTAAATCAGCCCCAGCATTTT.

This chain uses TRBV30 with TRBJ2-3; unclear D gene. This CDR3 region has 12 residues. Trimming left V 4 bases short and J 7 bases short, with 12 bases between. Germline CDR1 reads GTSNPN; CDR2 reads SVGIG (reference sequence). CDR3 DNA: TGTGCCTGGACCCCCTCCGAACATACGCAGTATTTT. It specifies CAWTPSEHTQYF.

This clone was seen once. The rearrangement joins TRBV28 to TRBJ1-1; 7 positions agree with TRBD1. V lost 6 bases to trimming and J lost 3 bases; unmatched junction nucleotides: 10. The CDR3 totals 15 residues. The V gene's germline CDR1 is MDHEN and CDR2 SYDVKM. The CDR3 loop is CASRDDRDLHTEAFF. DNA for the CDR3: TGTGCCAGCAGGGATGACAGGGATCTACACACTGAAGCTTTCTTT.

V usage is TRBV2 and J usage is TRBJ1-2; D is unclear. The V and J ends lost 4 bases and 3 bases respectively, with 12 bases between them. Germline CDR1 and CDR2: SNHLY and FYNNEI. CDR3 length: 14 residues. The CDR3 reads CASSVSQSYYGYTF. The CDR3 region has the DNA TGTGCCAGCAGTGTTTCCCAGAGTTACTATGGCTACACCTTC.

The V call is TRBV29-1, the J call TRBJ2-5, with D perhaps matching TRBD1 or TRBD2 (7 bases each). Trimming removed 5 bases from V and 7 bases from J, with 17 bases in between. This CDR3 has 13 amino acids. The germline V gene encodes CDR1 SQVTM and CDR2 ANQGSEA. The CDR3 spells CSVTAGGVGTQYF. DNA for the CDR3: TGCAGCGTTACGGCAGGGGGGGTAGGGACCCAGTACTTC.

The chain joins TRBV5-6 to TRBJ2-1; D possibly corresponds to TRBD2 (5 bases). The CDR3 is 16 residues long. Germline values: CDR1 SGHDT, CDR2 YYEEEE. The V end was cut by 1 base, the J end by 8 bases, with 19 bases between. CDR3 nucleotides: TGTGCCAGCAGCTTGCGTGGGAGCGGCGACGTCGATGAGCAGTTCTTC. It yields the protein CASSLRGSGDVDEQFF.

V usage is TRBV5-1 and J usage is TRBJ2-7; 8 bases align to TRBD1. Germline V gene lookup returns CDR1 SGHRS and CDR2 YFSETQ. V shed 0 bases, J shed 5 bases, and the junction held 13 bases outside the gene matches. This CDR3 has 17 amino acids. The CDR3 bases are TGCGCCAGCAGCTTGGGTGCAGGGGGCGGGCAAGGTCACGAGCAGTACTTC. The encoded protein is CASSLGAGGGQGHEQYF. Drawing the rest from reference TRBV5-1 and TRBJ2-7, the complete variable domain is KAGVTQTPRYLIKTRGQQVTLSCSPISGHRSVSWYQQTPGQGLQFLFEYFSETQRNKGNFPGRFSGRQFSNSRSEMNVSTLELGDSALYLCASSLGAGGGQGHEQYFGPGTRLTVT.

This sequence joins TRBV29-1 and TRBJ1-1; D unclear. Germline-derived CDR1 and CDR2 are SQVTM and ANQGSEA. CDR3 size: 13 residues. Trimming took off 2 bases at V and 0 bases at J, with 7 bases between the two ends. The CDR3 nucleotides read TGCAGCGTTGAACGGGTTATGAACACTGAAGCTTTCTTT. Protein: CSVERVMNTEAFF.

The chain has TRBV19 and TRBJ2-5; D assignment may be TRBD1 or TRBD2 (5 bases each). This CDR3 region has 14 residues. Germline-derived CDR1 and CDR2 are LNHDA and SQIVND (reference sequence). The V gene lost 6 bases and the J gene lost 1 base, with 12 bases spanning the gap. CDR3 in amino acids: CASRTGTAQETQYF. CDR3 in DNA: TGTGCCAGTAGGACTGGGACGGCCCAAGAGACCCAGTACTTC.

The chain recombines TRBV5-1 with TRBJ2-1, with a possible D match to TRBD2 (5 bases). The V end was cut by 4 bases, the J end by 4 bases, with 18 bases between. The CDR3 is 16 residues long. Germline lookup yields CDR1 SGHRS and CDR2 YFSETQ. CDR3 residues: CASSPRYGKSYNEQFF. The DNA for the CDR3 is TGCGCCAGCAGCCCCCGGTACGGGAAGTCATACAATGAGCAGTTCTTC.

The chain is built from TRBV5-1 and TRBJ2-3; 9 positions agree with TRBD2. The CDR3 runs 15 residues. Germline CDR1 reads SGHRS; CDR2 reads YFSETQ. After removal of 0 bases from V and 3 bases from J, the junction contained 2 bases not matched to a gene. The CDR3 reads CASSLAAGGTDTQYF. The CDR3 DNA reads TGCGCCAGCAGCTTGGCAGCGGGAGGAACAGATACGCAGTATTTT.

The chain combines TRBV28 with TRBJ2-3; TRBD1 matches at 7 bases. From germline, CDR1 is MDHEN and CDR2 SYDVKM. The CDR3 contains 15 residues. V was clipped by 6 bases and J by 7 bases; unmatched bases: 13. The CDR3 DNA is TGTGCCAGCAGCTTTAAGGGGGCCCTCAAAAATACGCAGTATTTT. It is translated as CASSFKGALKNTQYF.

The chain links TRBV14 to TRBJ2-3; TRBD2 aligns across 11 bases. The CDR3 spans 16 residues. CDR1 and CDR2 from the germline V gene are SGHDN and FVKESK. The J segment lost 0 bases and the V segment lost 5 bases, leaving 4 bases of the junction unmatched. CDR3 bases: TGTGCCAGCAGCGAGCGACTAGCGGGGAGCACAGATACGCAGTATTTT. Its protein product is CASSERLAGSTDTQYF.

The V call is TRBV19, the J call TRBJ1-1, with 8 bases that match TRBD1. With 5 bases clipped from V and 1 base from J, the junction kept 6 bases outside the gene matches. Looked up from germline, CDR1 is LNHDA and CDR2 is SQIVND (reference sequence). This CDR3 comprises 15 residues. The CDR3 DNA sequence: TGTGCCAGTAGTCCCTACGGGACAGGGAACACTGAAGCTTTCTTT. Residues: CASSPYGTGNTEAFF. Drawing the rest from reference TRBV19 and TRBJ1-1, the complete variable domain is DGGITQSPKYLFRKEGQNVTLSCEQNLNHDAMYWYRQDPGQGLRLIYYSQIVNDFQKGDIAEGYSVSREKKESFPLTVTSAQKNPTAFYLCASSPYGTGNTEAFFGQGTRLTVV.

The chain is built from TRBV5-1 and TRBJ2-1, with a possible D match to TRBD2 (5 bases). This CDR3 spans 14 amino acids. V was trimmed by 0 bases and J by 6 bases, leaving 10 bases between them. Germline V gives CDR1 SGHRS, CDR2 YFSETQ. CDR3 bases: TGCGCCAGCAGCTTGGTGCTCGAGGGCAATGAGCAGTTCTTC. Protein product: CASSLVLEGNEQFF.